The TCR beta chain under discussion was sequenced for a study of T cell repertoires in cytomegalovirus infection. Background on the study: CMV infection together with matching HLA type was indicated by public TCR beta signatures.

V shed 7 bases, J shed 11 bases, and the junction held 18 bases outside the gene matches. Germline loops: CDR1 MGHDK, CDR2 SYGVNS. The CDR3 runs to 16 residues. This clonotype was counted at least ten times. TCRdb re-called the reads through MiXCR, storing one row per CDR3 protein. The table has about 250,000 distinct CDR3 sequences, approximately 15% seen once. Material for sequencing was CD8+ T cells from PBMCs. V usage is TRBV25-1 and J usage is TRBJ2-1, with TRBD1 matching 9 bases. The receptor comes from a human donor in good health (CMV status not recorded). Some clones in this sample may be carry-over from other donors' samples. The CDR3 sequence is CASNGMGDRDYGKQFF. DNA for the CDR3: TGTGCCAGCAACGGCATGGGGGACAGGGATTATGGAAAGCAGTTCTTC.